This T cell receptor beta chain was profiled in a study of blood T cell repertoires in COVID-19. Study-level information: There were acute and convalescent COVID-19 samples, and they came from the United States, Italy and Spain.

The study drew participants aged 18 to 89 years from about two dozen US areas. Assay used: immunoSEQ multiplex PCR; TCRdb lists only in-frame clones, some missing. Among under 300,000 clones listed, around 91% were seen once. The CDR3 runs to 16 residues. CDR1 is SGHRS and CDR2 is YFSETQ in the germline V gene. V shed 0 bases and J 0 bases; nucleotides not matched to a gene: 4. The specimen was PBMCs or T cells enriched from blood (not recorded which). This chain uses TRBV5-1 with TRBJ1-1, with TRBD1 identical over 8 bases. The TCR comes from a woman aged 18-35 years who had recovered from COVID-19. The CDR3 reads CASSLDPGGLNTEAFF. Here the CDR3 DNA reads TGCGCCAGCAGCTTGGATCCAGGGGGCTTGAACACTGAAGCTTTCTTT.